A single sample is the source of the 18 T cell receptor beta chains below, sequenced in a study of blood T cell repertoires in COVID-19. Measured with immunoSEQ multiplex PCR; TCRdb has only the in-frame clones, and not every one. The table has 210,000 or so clones, around 80% seen once; the top ten hold around 9.3%. What was sequenced was peripheral blood. The receptors here all came from an elderly woman with acute or convalescent COVID-19.

The rearrangement uses TRBV3-1 (or the pseudogene TRBV3-2) and TRBJ1-3; D unclear. The CDR3 contains 15 residues. Trimming removed 1 base from V and 0 bases from J, with 7 bases in between. CDR1 is LGHDT and CDR2 is YNNKEL in the germline V gene (reference sequence). The CDR3 DNA follows: TGTGCCAGCAGCCAAGCTCCAGACTCTGGAAACACCATATATTTT. The encoded protein is CASSQAPDSGNTIYF.

This chain uses TRBV5-1 with TRBJ1-3, with 9 bases matching TRBD1. This CDR3 contains 18 residues. The V gene end was trimmed by 2 bases and the J gene end by 1 base; junction bases not matched to a gene: 10. Germline V gene lookup returns CDR1 SGHRS and CDR2 YFSETQ. CDR3 sequence reads: CASSLSGTGPGSGNTIYF. The CDR3 DNA is TGCGCCAGCAGCTTAAGTGGGACAGGGCCGGGATCTGGAAACACCATATATTTT.

This chain uses TRBV5-1 with TRBJ2-5; 7 bases line up with TRBD1. The CDR3 is 15 amino acids. J lost 5 bases, V lost 4 bases, and 11 bases had no gene match. Germline V CDR1 and CDR2: SGHRS, YFSETQ. CDR3 residues: CASSPRDSSRETQYF. As DNA, the CDR3 is TGCGCCAGCAGCCCCAGGGACAGTTCGAGGGAGACCCAGTACTTC.

The rearrangement joins TRBV9 to TRBJ1-2, with a possible D match to TRBD1 (6 bases). V lost 0 bases to trimming and J lost 4 bases, with 16 bases between them. The CDR3 contains 16 residues. CDR1 is SGDLS and CDR2 is YYNGEE in the germline V gene. Written as DNA, the CDR3 is TGTGCCAGCAGCGTAGATGGAGGGGGGGTTCCCTATGGCTACACCTTC. Its protein is CASSVDGGGVPYGYTF.

The chain recombines TRBV12-3 or TRBV12-4 with TRBJ1-2; D unresolved. The length of the CDR3 is 13 residues. V was shortened by 6 bases and J by 4 bases, with 12 bases between the two germline ends. CDR3 sequence reads: CASSPSTGYGYTF. The CDR3 DNA sequence: TGTGCCAGCAGCCCTTCTACGGGCTATGGCTACACCTTC.

The chain recombines TRBV7-2 with TRBJ1-6, with 7 nucleotides matching TRBD1. CDR1 and CDR2 from the germline V gene are SGHTA and FQGNSA. V was clipped by 0 bases and J by 5 bases; unmatched bases: 4. This CDR3 has 16 residues. Here the CDR3 DNA reads TGTGCCAGCAGCTTAGCACTGACAGGGAATAATTCACCCCTCCACTTT. Translation gives CASSLALTGNNSPLHF. The full variable domain, rest sourced from reference TRBV7-2 and TRBJ1-6, is GAGVSQSPSNKVTEKGKDVELRCDPISGHTALYWYRQSLGQGLEFLIYFQGNSAPDKSGLPSDRFSAERTGGSVSTLTIQRTQQEDSAVYLCASSLALTGNNSPLHFGNGTRLTVT.

This clone was seen only a few times. The chain joins TRBV11-2 to TRBJ1-6; D is uncertain. The CDR3 covers 14 residues. Germline-derived CDR1 and CDR2 are SGHAT and FQNNGV. Trimming stripped 1 base from V and 13 bases from J, with 14 bases between. The CDR3 loop is CASSLVSTSSPLHF. DNA of the CDR3: TGTGCCAGCAGCTTAGTCAGCACTAGCTCGCCCCTCCACTTT. Based on the CDR3 plus reference TRBV11-2 and TRBJ1-6, the full variable domain is EAGVAQSPRYKIIEKRQSVAFWCNPISGHATLYWYQQILGQGPKLLIQFQNNGVVDDSQLPKDRFSAERLKGVDSTLKIQPAKLEDSAVYLCASSLVSTSSPLHFGNGTRLTVT.

V and J are TRBV21-1 and TRBJ2-7; the table's D call TRBD1 went unverified against the DNA. TRBV21-1 is a pseudogene. CDR3 length equals 17 residues. The CDR3 loop is CASSLHFRDRTPYEQYF. CDR3 nucleotide sequence: TGTGCCAGCAGCTTACACTTCCGGGACAGGACCCCCTACGAGCAGTACTTC.

V gene TRBV6-5 combines with J gene TRBJ1-1; D not certain. Trimming removed 0 bases from V and 1 base from J, with 9 bases in between. The CDR3 length is 15 residues. Looked up from germline, CDR1 is MNHEY and CDR2 is SVGAGI. CDR3 sequence (DNA): TGTGCCAGCAGTTACTCGCCAGGTTGGAACACTGAAGCTTTCTTT. Translating gives CASSYSPGWNTEAFF.

The rearrangement joins TRBV11-3 to TRBJ2-2; 8 nucleotides line up with TRBD1. The V gene end was trimmed by 8 bases and the J gene end by 1 base; junction bases not matched to a gene: 9. CDR3 size: 16 residues. Germline V gene lookup returns CDR1 SGHNT and CDR2 YENEEA. For the CDR3, the DNA is TGTGCCAGCGGCATCGGACAGGGAGGGAACACCGGGGAGCTGTTTTTT. It encodes CASGIGQGGNTGELFF. The full variable domain, rest sourced from reference TRBV11-3 and TRBJ2-2, is EAGVVQSPRYKIIEKKQPVAFWCNPISGHNTLYWYLQNLGQGPELLIRYENEEAVDDSQLPKDRFSAERLKGVDSTLKIQPAELGDSAVYLCASGIGQGGNTGELFFGEGSRLTVL.

The chain joins TRBV19 to TRBJ1-2; TRBD1 agrees at 8 bases. CDR3 size: 15 residues. Germline CDR1 is LNHDA and CDR2 is SQIVND (reference sequence). V shed 6 bases and J 2 bases; nucleotides not matched to a gene: 8. The CDR3 protein is CASRDIGQGNYGYTF. CDR3 DNA: TGTGCCAGTAGGGATATAGGACAGGGCAACTATGGCTACACCTTC.

The chain carries TRBV12-3 or TRBV12-4 and TRBJ1-2; perhaps TRBD1 as D (6 bases). The CDR3 runs 13 residues. Trimming pared 6 bases from V and 5 bases from J, leaving 13 bases between. The CDR3 loop reads CASRARTEYGYTF. DNA of the CDR3: TGTGCCAGCAGAGCTCGGACAGAATATGGCTACACCTTC.

The V and J genes are TRBV2 and TRBJ1-5, with 11 bases lining up with TRBD1. The CDR3 length is 17 residues. Germline V gene data show CDR1 as SNHLY and CDR2 as FYNNEI. V was clipped by 7 bases and J by 3 bases; unmatched bases: 11. The CDR3 nucleotides are TGTGCCAGCAACCGGGACAGGGGGGGAATGGACAATCAGCCCCAGCATTTT. Translating gives CASNRDRGGMDNQPQHF. Supplemented by reference TRBV2 and TRBJ1-5, the full variable domain reads EPEVTQTPSHQVTQMGQEVILRCVPISNHLYFYWYRQILGQKVEFLVSFYNNEISEKSEIFDDQFSVERPDGSNFTLKIRSTKLEDSAMYFCASNRDRGGMDNQPQHFGDGTRLSIL.

The chain uses TRBV29-1 and TRBJ2-7, with 9 bases identical to TRBD1. Trimming removed 6 bases from V and 3 bases from J; junction bases left unmatched: 6. Per germline, CDR1 SQVTM and CDR2 ANQGSEA. The CDR3 sequence is 13 residues long. CDR3 DNA sequence: TGCAGCGTGGGGGACAGGGCCATCTACGAGCAGTACTTC. Translating gives CSVGDRAIYEQYF.

V and J are TRBV15 and TRBJ2-1, with a tentative D call TRBD2 (5 bases). CDR1 and CDR2 from the germline V gene are LNHNV and YYDKDF (reference sequence). Trimming pared 8 bases from V and 7 bases from J, leaving 15 bases between. The CDR3 spans 13 residues. The CDR3 spells CATEAGNGNEQFF. In DNA, the CDR3 is TGTGCCACCGAGGCCGGGAACGGAAATGAGCAGTTCTTC. Combining the CDR3 with reference TRBV15 and TRBJ2-1 gives the whole variable domain DAMVIQNPRYQVTQFGKPVTLSCSQTLNHNVMYWYQQKSSQAPKLLFHYYDKDFNNEADTPDNFQSRRPNTSFCFLDIRSPGLGDTAMYLCATEAGNGNEQFFGPGTRLTVL.

The chain combines TRBV30 with TRBJ1-2, with D unclear. Germline V gene sequence: CDR1 GTSNPN, CDR2 SVGIG (reference sequence). The CDR3 covers 11 residues. Trimming took 2 bases from V and 4 from J, leaving 5 bases between them. DNA for the CDR3: TGTGCCTGGAGTCCCGTCTATGGCTACACCTTC. Amino acids: CAWSPVYGYTF.

In its sample, this clone was seen a few times. This chain uses TRBV29-1 with TRBJ1-2, with D unclear. There are 12 residues in the CDR3. Trimming shortened V by 0 bases and J by 7 bases, and 9 bases separated the two germline ends. Germline V CDR1 and CDR2: SQVTM, ANQGSEA. The CDR3 region has the DNA TGCAGCGTTGAAGATCAAATGTTTGGCTACACCTTC. Its protein is CSVEDQMFGYTF.

The chain carries TRBV27 and TRBJ1-5, with 7 bases identical to TRBD1. V was pared by 4 bases and J by 5 bases, with 8 bases of the junction left unmatched. Germline V gene sequence: CDR1 MNHEY, CDR2 SMNVEV (reference sequence). The CDR3 loop spans 15 amino acids. Here the CDR3 DNA reads TGTGCCAGCAGTTCCCGGGACAGCCCTTATCAGCCCCAGCATTTT. Translation gives CASSSRDSPYQPQHF.